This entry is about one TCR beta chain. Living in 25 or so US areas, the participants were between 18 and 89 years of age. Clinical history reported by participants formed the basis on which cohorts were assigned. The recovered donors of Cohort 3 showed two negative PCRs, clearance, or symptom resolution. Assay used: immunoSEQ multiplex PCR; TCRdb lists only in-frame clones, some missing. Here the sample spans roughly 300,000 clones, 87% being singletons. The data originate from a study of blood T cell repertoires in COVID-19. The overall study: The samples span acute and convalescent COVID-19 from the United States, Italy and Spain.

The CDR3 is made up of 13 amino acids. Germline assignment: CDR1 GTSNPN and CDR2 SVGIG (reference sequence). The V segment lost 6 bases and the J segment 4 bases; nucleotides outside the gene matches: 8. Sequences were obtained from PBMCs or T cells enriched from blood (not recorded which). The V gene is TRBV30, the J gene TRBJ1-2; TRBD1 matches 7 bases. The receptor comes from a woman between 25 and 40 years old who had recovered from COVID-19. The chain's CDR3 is CACGGQTVYGYTF. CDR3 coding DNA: TGTGCCTGTGGGGGACAGACCGTCTATGGCTACACCTTC.